This TCR beta chain was recovered during a study of vaccination and CD4 T cells after COVID-19 (dated by TCRdb to between 2021 and 2023). With respect to the entire study: Every convalescent patient had a positive nasal swab PCR test for SARS-CoV-2, with mild disease in nine patients and severe disease in one. The convalescent cohort included six males and four females, with two Hispanic individuals, seven Caucasians, two Asians and one multiracial person. Participants got two doses of the Pfizer-BioNTech BNT162b2 vaccine (n=8) or two doses of the Moderna mRNA-1273 vaccine (n=2). Post-COVID blood samples from convalescent patients were collected a median of roughly 100 days after diagnosis, with a range of about 35 to 161 days. The time from the second vaccine dose to post-vaccine blood sampling had a median of roughly 77 days and ranged from roughly 12 to 241 days. For stimulating the cultures, overlapping spike peptide pools were used, derived from SARS-CoV-2 as well as from the common cold coronaviruses HCoV-NL63, HCoV-OC43 and HCoV-229E. In control cultures, a CEFX viral epitope pool was used as positive control, an HIV-1 Nef peptide pool was used as negative control, or no peptide was added. In ten to eleven COVID-19 convalescent patients and 4 infection-naive healthy vaccine recipients, researchers compared the spike-specific CD4+ TCR repertoire from before mRNA vaccination with the repertoire from after. The paper as a whole reports these results and caveats: In convalescent patients, a median approximately 89% of post-vaccine SARS-CoV-2-reactive clones were detected only after vaccination, suggesting vaccine-specific priming. The median number of SARS-CoV-2-reactive clonotypes rose from about 19 after infection to about 40 after vaccination, but the change was not significant. Of the vaccine-specific clones in convalescent patients, 304 of 307, or nearly all, reacted only to SARS-CoV-2 spike and did not cross-react with common cold coronaviruses. Only a relatively small number of convalescent patients were included in the study, and early timepoints following natural infection were not analyzed.

Reading the label with the study, this specimen's treatment or condition is: roughly 11-day PBMC culture with coronavirus spike peptide pools or control peptides (ViraFEST assay). The ViraFEST assay was used in the study, in which antigen-specific T cells were expanded with peptide pools and expanded clonotypes were subsequently identified by TCR sequencing. The positive SARS-CoV-2 PCR tests of the convalescent patients were dated from March to December 2020, before the Alpha, Beta and Delta variants emerged in the United States. Fewer than 2.5 million PBMCs per well were cultured in IMDM with approximately 4.9% human AB serum and roughly 9.3 IU/ml IL-2, plus 10 ug/ml peptide pools. On days 3 and 7, half of the culture medium was replaced with fresh IL-2-containing medium. After 10 days of culture, CD4+ T cells were isolated by negative selection with the EasySep CD4+ T cell isolation kit. Ficoll-Paque Plus gradient centrifugation was used to isolate PBMCs from whole blood, and the isolated PBMCs were then either used fresh or cryopreserved at -140C. In general, triplicate wells were set up for every culture condition.

Of note for this clonotype: The antigen it recognizes is unknown. The sample holds no much larger clone one base away, and base qualities are not on file.

V is reduced by 1 base and J by 8 bases, leaving a spacing of 17 bases between them. From the cysteine up to the phenylalanine, the CDR3 has a length of 15 residues. This entry keeps only the CDR3 DNA: 45 bases, framed from base 1. Based on the germline V gene, the CDR1 and CDR2 sequences are SGHTA and FQGNSA. Receptor amplification or capture employed PCR. TCR sequencing of DNA from cultured CD4+ T cells used the Oncomine TCR Beta short-read assay at the Johns Hopkins FTIC core. The QIAamp micro DNA kit was used to extract genomic DNA from the cultured CD4+ T cells. The Oncomine TCR Beta libraries from cultured CD4+ T cells were pooled using unique dual indexes and then sequenced on an Illumina iSeq 100. The original pipeline was this. Non-productive sequences were removed, and CDR3s not starting with C, not ending with F or W, or shorter than 7 amino acids were discarded. The MANAFEST web application identified antigen-specific clonotypes by comparing peptide-stimulated wells against reference wells and other culture wells. For a clone to be called positive, the clone needed an FDR below 0.05, an odds ratio above 5, and a productive frequency above 0.1% in at least two of three replicate wells. Clonotypes that were significantly expanded in both SARS-CoV-2 spike wells and at least one common cold coronavirus spike condition were defined as cross-reactive. Using R version 3.6.1, CDR3 homology was evaluated through Levenshtein distances (stringdist) along with unrooted phylogenetic trees (ape). The public reads were run again by TCRdb, first through fastp at Q25 and then through MiXCR, and only productive beta chains were kept. CDR3 protein duplicates are merged, each entry listing the most common genes and DNA. None of the V and J calls come from the authors' own analysis; TCRdb made them. This sample lists about 12,000 distinct CDR3 sequences; roughly 44% were detected once. Around 24% of the sample belongs to the ten largest clones.

The chain is encoded by TRBV7-2 joined to TRBJ1-2; TRBD1 is a possible D gene, resting on 6 matching bases. Sequencing used cultured CD4+ T cells from blood, obtained after SARS-CoV-2 vaccination. The receptor comes from a human donor with COVID-19. The sequenced DNA: TGTGCCAGCAGCTTAGTGCCGCACGGGGGCAAAGGCTACACCTTC. Translation gives CASSLVPHGGKGYTF.